These 17 T cell receptor beta chains share one sample of origin, sequenced in a study of immune evolution from preneoplasia to lung adenocarcinoma. The data were produced by immunoSEQ multiplex PCR, yet TCRdb's version contains in-frame clones alone and is incomplete. Altogether more than 3,500 clones are present, more than 70% being singletons, with the ten largest covering approximately 5%. What was sequenced was FFPE lung adenocarcinoma in situ tissue. The receptors were sampled from a person aged 65 to 85 with lung adenocarcinoma.

V is TRBV18 and J is TRBJ2-2; D is possibly TRBD2 (5 bases). The germline V gene has CDR1 KGHSH and CDR2 LQKENI. The CDR3 is 13 residues long. V was pared by 5 bases and J by 1 base, with 5 bases between. For the CDR3, the DNA is TGTGCCAGCTCAAGCGGGAACACCGGGGAGCTGTTTTTT. It translates to CASSSGNTGELFF.

This clone is a singleton in its sample. The rearrangement links TRBV5-1 to TRBJ2-7, with 9 bases identical to TRBD1. V was clipped by 0 bases and J by 3 bases; unmatched bases: 10. This CDR3 contains 17 residues. Germline CDR1 is SGHRS and CDR2 is YFSETQ. CDR3 nucleotides: TGCGCCAGCAGCTTGGGGGGCTGGGGACAGGGACACTACGAGCAGTACTTC. This codes for CASSLGGWGQGHYEQYF.

This chain connects TRBV4-1 to TRBJ2-3, with TRBD2 as a possible D gene (6 bases). Per the germline V gene, CDR1 is MGHRA and CDR2 is YSYEKL. V was shortened by 4 bases and J by 5 bases, with 22 bases between the two germline ends. CDR3 length equals 17 residues. CDR3 in amino acids: CASSRLPRELARDTQYF. For the CDR3, the DNA is TGCGCCAGCAGCCGACTCCCTCGGGAGCTAGCTAGAGATACGCAGTATTTT.

This rearrangement joins TRBV5-1 to TRBJ2-3, with unresolved D. The V and J ends lost 1 base and 5 bases respectively, with 14 bases between them. Germline CDR1 is SGHRS and CDR2 is YFSETQ. CDR3 size: 15 residues. In DNA, the CDR3 is TGCGCCAGCAGCTTGACGGCAGCCCATCAAGATACGCAGTATTTT. Translating it yields CASSLTAAHQDTQYF. The full variable domain, rest sourced from reference TRBV5-1 and TRBJ2-3, is KAGVTQTPRYLIKTRGQQVTLSCSPISGHRSVSWYQQTPGQGLQFLFEYFSETQRNKGNFPGRFSGRQFSNSRSEMNVSTLELGDSALYLCASSLTAAHQDTQYFGPGTRLTVL.

Only one count was recorded for this clone. The chain couples TRBV11-2 to TRBJ2-5; D possibly corresponds to TRBD2 (5 bases). The V and J ends lost 2 bases and 1 base respectively, with 11 bases between them. The CDR3 has 15 amino acids. Germline V gene data show CDR1 as SGHAT and CDR2 as FQNNGV. The CDR3 nucleotides are TGTGCCAGCAGCTTAAGAAGCGGAATCCAAGAGACCCAGTACTTC. Residues: CASSLRSGIQETQYF.

The genes are TRBV4-1 and TRBJ1-5; the D is unclear. Germline CDR1 reads MGHRA; CDR2 reads YSYEKL. The germline V and J ends were trimmed by 2 bases and 7 bases, with 18 bases remaining between them. The CDR3 is 16 amino acids. This CDR3 reads CASSQFFGESGQPQHF. Written as DNA, the CDR3 is TGCGCCAGCAGCCAATTCTTCGGGGAATCGGGGCAGCCCCAGCATTTT.

This clone was seen a single time. V usage is TRBV6-4 and J usage is TRBJ2-2, with D perhaps TRBD1 (6 bases). Trimming left V 5 bases short and J 5 bases short, with 12 bases between. The CDR3 contains 14 residues. Per germline, CDR1 MRHNA and CDR2 SNTAGT. The CDR3 DNA is TGTGCCAGCAGTTTGGGGGCTGAGACCGGGGAGCTGTTTTTT. Protein product: CASSLGAETGELFF.

V is TRBV4-2 and J is TRBJ1-4, with TRBD1 matching 8 bases. V lost 5 bases and J lost 6; bases outside the gene matches: 8. The CDR3 has 15 residues. Germline V CDR1 and CDR2: LGHNA, YNFKEQ. DNA of the CDR3: TGTGCCAGCAGCAATACAGGGGGATGGTATGAAAAACTGTTTTTT. Its translation: CASSNTGGWYEKLFF.

The J gene is TRBJ1-1, the V gene TRBV19, with 7 bases lining up with TRBD1. The germline V gene encodes CDR1 LNHDA and CDR2 SQIVND (reference sequence). Germline trimming cut 6 bases from V and 9 bases from J; bases unmatched to any gene: 4. The CDR3 spans 11 residues. The CDR3 here is CASREGQKAFF. CDR3 DNA sequence: TGTGCCAGTAGAGAGGGACAGAAAGCTTTCTTT.

This clone has only one observation. CDR3 loop: CASTRGGISTGELFF. Written as DNA, the CDR3 is TGTGCCAGCACCCGGGGGGGTATCAGCACCGGGGAGCTGTTTTTT. The chain uses TRBV6-1 and TRBJ2-2, with 8 nucleotides matching TRBD2. Germline V gene lookup returns CDR1 MNHNS and CDR2 SASEGT. The CDR3 runs to 15 residues. Germline trimming cut 7 bases from V and 4 bases from J; bases unmatched to any gene: 8.

Only a few counts were recorded for this clone. Other DNA sequences from this sample encode an identical CDR3 as well. The genes are TRBV4-1 and TRBJ1-2; a possible D gene is TRBD1 (5 bases). This CDR3 has 14 residues. CDR1 and CDR2 (germline): MGHRA, YSYEKL. The V end lost 0 bases, the J end lost 7 bases, and 12 bases lay between the germline ends. CDR3 protein: CASSQDTGTSGYTF. In nucleotides, the CDR3 is TGCGCCAGCAGCCAAGATACGGGGACTTCTGGCTACACCTTC.

This sequence joins TRBV5-6 and TRBJ1-4; D unclear. Trimming removed 0 bases from V and 5 bases from J, with 11 bases in between. The length of the CDR3 is 15 residues. Germline CDR1 SGHDT, CDR2 YYEEEE. CDR3 nucleotides: TGTGCCAGCAGCTTGGTGGGTGGGGAAAATGAAAAACTGTTTTTT. Translation: CASSLVGGENEKLFF.

J is TRBJ2-6 and V is TRBV19; D might be TRBD2 (7 bases). Germline-derived CDR1 and CDR2 are LNHDA and SQIVND (reference sequence). Trimming removed 7 bases at V and 0 bases at J, with 19 bases between. This CDR3 spans 18 amino acids. CDR3 in amino acids: CASKGLNREGSGANVLTF. The CDR3 nucleotides read TGTGCCAGTAAGGGCCTAAACAGGGAGGGCTCTGGGGCCAACGTCCTGACTTTC.

This clone was detected only a few times. The V gene is TRBV29-1, the J gene TRBJ2-1, with D possibly being TRBD1 or TRBD2 (5 bases each). Germline-derived CDR1 and CDR2 are SQVTM and ANQGSEA. Trimming shortened V by 1 base and J by 8 bases, and 18 bases separated the two germline ends. This CDR3 spans 15 amino acids. This chain's CDR3 is CSVEAPGRVFDEQFF. The CDR3 nucleotides are TGCAGCGTTGAAGCGCCGGGACGGGTCTTTGATGAGCAGTTCTTC.

CDR3 DNA sequence: TGTGCCAGCAGTGACGGGGTTCCCGAGACCCAGTACTTC. Translating gives CASSDGVPETQYF. This chain links TRBV2 with TRBJ2-5, with a possible D match to TRBD2 (5 bases). The ends were cut back, 3 bases at V and 5 bases at J, with 10 bases in the middle. CDR3 length equals 13 residues. Germline-derived CDR1 and CDR2 are SNHLY and FYNNEI. Based on the CDR3 plus reference TRBV2 and TRBJ2-5, the full variable domain is EPEVTQTPSHQVTQMGQEVILRCVPISNHLYFYWYRQILGQKVEFLVSFYNNEISEKSEIFDDQFSVERPDGSNFTLKIRSTKLEDSAMYFCASSDGVPETQYFGPGTRLLVL.

The sample holds a few counts of this clone. This sequence joins TRBV7-2 and TRBJ1-2; D may be TRBD1 (6 bases). V lost 4 bases and J 7 bases, leaving 25 bases between the germline ends. The CDR3 totals 17 residues. CDR1 is SGHTA, CDR2 FQGNSA, per germline. DNA of the CDR3: TGTGCCAGCAGCTCTACGTGGACAGCGGGCCGGCAGAGTGGCTACACCTTC. It specifies CASSSTWTAGRQSGYTF.

The rearrangement uses TRBV2 and TRBJ2-7, with no clear D. The CDR3 contains 11 residues. Trimming pared 8 bases from V and 1 base from J, leaving 6 bases between. Germline CDR1 reads SNHLY; CDR2 reads FYNNEI. The CDR3 region has the DNA TGTGCCAGCTGGAGTTCCTACGAGCAGTACTTC. It codes for CASWSSYEQYF.